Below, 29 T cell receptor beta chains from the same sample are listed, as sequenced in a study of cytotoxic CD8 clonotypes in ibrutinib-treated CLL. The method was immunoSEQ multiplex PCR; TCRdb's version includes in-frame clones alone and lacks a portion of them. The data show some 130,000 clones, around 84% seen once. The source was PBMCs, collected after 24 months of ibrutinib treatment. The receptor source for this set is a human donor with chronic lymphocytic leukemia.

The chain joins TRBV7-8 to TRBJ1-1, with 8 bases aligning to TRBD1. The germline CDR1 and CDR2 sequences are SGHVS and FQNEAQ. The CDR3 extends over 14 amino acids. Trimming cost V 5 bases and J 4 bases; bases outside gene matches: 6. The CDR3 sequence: CASSTRTGLTEAFF. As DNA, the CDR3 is TGTGCCAGCAGCACCCGGACAGGGCTCACTGAAGCTTTCTTT.

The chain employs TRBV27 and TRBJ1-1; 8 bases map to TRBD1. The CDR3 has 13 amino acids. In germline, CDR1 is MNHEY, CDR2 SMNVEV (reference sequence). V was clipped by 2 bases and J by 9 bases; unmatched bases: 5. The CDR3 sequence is CASSLTRGLQAFF. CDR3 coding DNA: TGTGCCAGCAGTTTAACCAGGGGGCTTCAAGCTTTCTTT.

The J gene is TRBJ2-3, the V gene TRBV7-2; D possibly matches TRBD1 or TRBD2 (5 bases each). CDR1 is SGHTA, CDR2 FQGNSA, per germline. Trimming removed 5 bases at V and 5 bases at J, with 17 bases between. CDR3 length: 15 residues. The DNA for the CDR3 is TGTGCCAGCAGCCCAACCCCTGTTGGGGGAGATACGCAGTATTTT. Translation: CASSPTPVGGDTQYF.

The DNA for the CDR3 is TGTGCCAGCACCGAAAGGTGGGCAGACAGGCGTTATAATGGCTACACCTTC. This encodes CASTERWADRRYNGYTF. This sequence joins TRBV2 and TRBJ1-2, with a weak D call TRBD1 (6 bases). Germline V gene lookup returns CDR1 SNHLY and CDR2 FYNNEI. The CDR3 contains 17 residues. V dropped 7 bases and J dropped 6 bases, with 27 bases sitting between them.

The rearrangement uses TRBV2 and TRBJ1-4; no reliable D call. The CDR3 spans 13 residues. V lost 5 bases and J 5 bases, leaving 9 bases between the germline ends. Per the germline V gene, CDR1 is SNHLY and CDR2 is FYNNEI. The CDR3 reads CASSRTGNEKLFF. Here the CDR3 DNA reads TGTGCCAGCAGTAGGACGGGGAATGAAAAACTGTTTTTT.

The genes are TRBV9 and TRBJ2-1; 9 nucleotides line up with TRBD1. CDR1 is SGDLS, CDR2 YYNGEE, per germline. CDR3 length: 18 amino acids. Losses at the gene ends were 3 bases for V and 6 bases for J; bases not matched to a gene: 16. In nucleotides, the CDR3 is TGTGCCAGCAGCGCCACGCTAGGGGGACAGGGTAGGTTCAATGAGCAGTTCTTC. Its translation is CASSATLGGQGRFNEQFF. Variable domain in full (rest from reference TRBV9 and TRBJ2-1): DSGVTQTPKHLITATGQRVTLRCSPRSGDLSVYWYQQSLDQGLQFLIQYYNGEERAKGNILERFSAQQFPDLHSELNLSSLELGDSALYFCASSATLGGQGRFNEQFFGPGTRLTVL.

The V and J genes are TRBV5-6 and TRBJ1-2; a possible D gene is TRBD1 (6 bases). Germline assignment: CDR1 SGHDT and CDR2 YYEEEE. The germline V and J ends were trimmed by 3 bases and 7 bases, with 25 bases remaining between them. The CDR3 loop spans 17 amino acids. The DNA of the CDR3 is TGTGCCAGCAGCTCAATCGACAGGACCTTGGGAAGAAGTGGCTACACCTTC. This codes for CASSSIDRTLGRSGYTF.

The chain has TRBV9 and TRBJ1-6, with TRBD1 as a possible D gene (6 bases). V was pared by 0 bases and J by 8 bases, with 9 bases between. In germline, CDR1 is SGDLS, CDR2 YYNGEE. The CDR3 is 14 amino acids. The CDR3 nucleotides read TGTGCCAGCAGCGTAGCAGGGGTGGATTCACCCCTCCACTTT. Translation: CASSVAGVDSPLHF.

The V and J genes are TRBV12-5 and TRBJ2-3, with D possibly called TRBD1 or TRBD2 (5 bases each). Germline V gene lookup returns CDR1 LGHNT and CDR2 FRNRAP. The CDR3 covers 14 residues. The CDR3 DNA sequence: TGTGGTACCAACCCGGGACCCAACACAGATACGCAGTATTTT. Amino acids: CGTNPGPNTDTQYF.

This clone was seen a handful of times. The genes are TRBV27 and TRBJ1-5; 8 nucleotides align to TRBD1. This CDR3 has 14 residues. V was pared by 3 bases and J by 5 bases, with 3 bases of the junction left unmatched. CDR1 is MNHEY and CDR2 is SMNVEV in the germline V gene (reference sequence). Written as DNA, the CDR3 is TGTGCCAGCAGTTTCAGGGGGCCCGATCAGCCCCAGCATTTT. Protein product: CASSFRGPDQPQHF.

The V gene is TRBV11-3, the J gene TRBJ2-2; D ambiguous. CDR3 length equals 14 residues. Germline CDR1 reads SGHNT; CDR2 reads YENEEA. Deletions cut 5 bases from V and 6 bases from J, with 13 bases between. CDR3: CASSLRPAAGELFF. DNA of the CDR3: TGTGCCAGCAGCCTTCGTCCAGCCGCCGGGGAGCTGTTTTTT. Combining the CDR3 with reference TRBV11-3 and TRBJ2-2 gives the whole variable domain EAGVVQSPRYKIIEKKQPVAFWCNPISGHNTLYWYLQNLGQGPELLIRYENEEAVDDSQLPKDRFSAERLKGVDSTLKIQPAELGDSAVYLCASSLRPAAGELFFGEGSRLTVL.

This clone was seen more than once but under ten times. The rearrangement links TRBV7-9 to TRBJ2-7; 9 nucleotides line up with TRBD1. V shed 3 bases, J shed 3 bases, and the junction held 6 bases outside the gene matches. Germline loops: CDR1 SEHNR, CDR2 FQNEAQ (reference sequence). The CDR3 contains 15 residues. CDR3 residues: CASSFQQGALYEQYF. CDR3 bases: TGTGCCAGCAGCTTCCAACAGGGGGCCCTCTACGAGCAGTACTTC.

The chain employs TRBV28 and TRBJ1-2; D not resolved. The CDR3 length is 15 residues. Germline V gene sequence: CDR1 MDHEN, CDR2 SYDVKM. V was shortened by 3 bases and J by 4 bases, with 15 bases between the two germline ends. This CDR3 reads CASSFLEGTFYGYTF. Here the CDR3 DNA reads TGTGCCAGCAGTTTCTTGGAGGGAACCTTCTATGGCTACACCTTC.

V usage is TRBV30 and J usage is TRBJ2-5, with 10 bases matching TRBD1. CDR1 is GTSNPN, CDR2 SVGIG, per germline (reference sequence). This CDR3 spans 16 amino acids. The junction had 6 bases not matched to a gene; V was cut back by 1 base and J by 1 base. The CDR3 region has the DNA TGTGCCTGGAGTGGCCTGACAGGGGGCATCCAAGAGACCCAGTACTTC. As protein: CAWSGLTGGIQETQYF. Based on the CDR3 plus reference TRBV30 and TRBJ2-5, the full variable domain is SQTIHQWPATLVQPVGSPLSLECTVEGTSNPNLYWYRQAAGRGLQLLFYSVGIGQISSEVPQNLSASRPQDRQFILSSKKLLLSDSGFYLCAWSGLTGGIQETQYFGPGTRLLVL.

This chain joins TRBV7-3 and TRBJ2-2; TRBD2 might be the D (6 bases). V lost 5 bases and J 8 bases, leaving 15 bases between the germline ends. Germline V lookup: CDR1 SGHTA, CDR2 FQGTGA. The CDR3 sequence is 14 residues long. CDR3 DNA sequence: TGTGCCAGCAGCCCCCGGCTGGGACTTGGGGAGCTGTTTTTT. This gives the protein CASSPRLGLGELFF. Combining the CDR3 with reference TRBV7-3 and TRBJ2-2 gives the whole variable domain GAGVSQTPSNKVTEKGKYVELRCDPISGHTALYWYRQSLGQGPEFLIYFQGTGAADDSGLPNDRFFAVRPEGSVSTLKIQRTERGDSAVYLCASSPRLGLGELFFGEGSRLTVL.

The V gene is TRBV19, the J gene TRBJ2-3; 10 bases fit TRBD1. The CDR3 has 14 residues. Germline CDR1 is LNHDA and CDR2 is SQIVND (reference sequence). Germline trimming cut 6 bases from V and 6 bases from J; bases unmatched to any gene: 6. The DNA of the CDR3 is TGTGCCAGTAGCAGGACAGGGGGACTTGATACGCAGTATTTT. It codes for CASSRTGGLDTQYF.

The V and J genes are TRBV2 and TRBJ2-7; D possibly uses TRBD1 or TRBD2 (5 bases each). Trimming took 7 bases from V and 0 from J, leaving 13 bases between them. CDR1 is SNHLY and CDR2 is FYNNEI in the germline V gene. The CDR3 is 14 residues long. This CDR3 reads CASKPGTSSYEQYF. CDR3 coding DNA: TGTGCCAGCAAACCGGGGACCAGCTCCTACGAGCAGTACTTC.

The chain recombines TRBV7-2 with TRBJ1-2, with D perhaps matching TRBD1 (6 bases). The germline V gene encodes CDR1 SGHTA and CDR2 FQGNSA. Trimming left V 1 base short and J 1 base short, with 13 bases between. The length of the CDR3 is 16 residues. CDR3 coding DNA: TGTGCCAGCAGCTTAGGGGGGCGGCAGCTTAACTATGGCTACACCTTC. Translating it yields CASSLGGRQLNYGYTF.

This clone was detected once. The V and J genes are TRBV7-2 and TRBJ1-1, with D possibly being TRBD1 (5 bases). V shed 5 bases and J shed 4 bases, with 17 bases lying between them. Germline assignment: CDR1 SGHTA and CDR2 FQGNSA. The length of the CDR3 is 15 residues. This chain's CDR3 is CASSPWTPGGTEAFF. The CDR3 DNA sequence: TGTGCCAGCAGCCCGTGGACGCCGGGGGGCACTGAAGCTTTCTTT.

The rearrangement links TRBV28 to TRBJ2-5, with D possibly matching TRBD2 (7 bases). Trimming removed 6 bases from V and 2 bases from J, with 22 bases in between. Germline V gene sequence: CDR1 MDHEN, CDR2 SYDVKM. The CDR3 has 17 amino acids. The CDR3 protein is CASRGRFWRGPQETQYF. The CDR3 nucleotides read TGTGCCAGCAGGGGACGGTTTTGGCGGGGGCCTCAAGAGACCCAGTACTTC. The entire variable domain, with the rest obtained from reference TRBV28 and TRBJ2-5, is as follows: DVKVTQSSRYLVKRTGEKVFLECVQDMDHENMFWYRQDPGLGLRLIYFSYDVKMKEKGDIPEGYSVSREKKERFSLILESASTNQTSMYLCASRGRFWRGPQETQYFGPGTRLLVL.

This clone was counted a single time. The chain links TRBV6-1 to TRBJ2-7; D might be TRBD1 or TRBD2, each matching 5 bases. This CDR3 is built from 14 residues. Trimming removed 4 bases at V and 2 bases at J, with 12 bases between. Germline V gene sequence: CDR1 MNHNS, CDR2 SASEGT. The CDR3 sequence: CASSAEGPAYEQYF. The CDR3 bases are TGTGCCAGCAGTGCCGAGGGGCCCGCCTACGAGCAGTACTTC.

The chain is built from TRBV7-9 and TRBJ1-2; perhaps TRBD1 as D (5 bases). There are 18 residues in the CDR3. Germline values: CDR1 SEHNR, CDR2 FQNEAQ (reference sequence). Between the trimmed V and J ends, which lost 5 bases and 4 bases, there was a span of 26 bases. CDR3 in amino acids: CASSPREARPSRGYGYTF. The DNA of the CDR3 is TGTGCCAGCAGCCCCCGTGAGGCCAGACCCTCAAGGGGCTATGGCTACACCTTC.

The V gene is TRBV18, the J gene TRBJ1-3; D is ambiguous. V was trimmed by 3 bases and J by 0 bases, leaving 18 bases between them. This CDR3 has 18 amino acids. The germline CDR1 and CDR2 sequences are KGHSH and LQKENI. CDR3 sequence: CASSPSVPTASSGNTIYF. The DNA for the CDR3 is TGTGCCAGCTCACCTTCTGTCCCGACGGCGAGCTCTGGAAACACCATATATTTT.

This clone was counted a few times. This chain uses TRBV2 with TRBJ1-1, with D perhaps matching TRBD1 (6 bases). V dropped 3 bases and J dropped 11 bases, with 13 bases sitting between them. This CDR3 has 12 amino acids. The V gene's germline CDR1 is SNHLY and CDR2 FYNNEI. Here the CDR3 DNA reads TGTGCCAGCAGTGAGCAGGGGCCCCGGGCTTTCTTT. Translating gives CASSEQGPRAFF.

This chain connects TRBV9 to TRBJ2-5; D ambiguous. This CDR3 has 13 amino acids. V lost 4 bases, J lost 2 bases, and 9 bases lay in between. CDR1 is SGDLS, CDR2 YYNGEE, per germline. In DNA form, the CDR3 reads TGTGCCAGCAGCAAGTGGGGTCAAGAGACCCAGTACTTC. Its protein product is CASSKWGQETQYF.

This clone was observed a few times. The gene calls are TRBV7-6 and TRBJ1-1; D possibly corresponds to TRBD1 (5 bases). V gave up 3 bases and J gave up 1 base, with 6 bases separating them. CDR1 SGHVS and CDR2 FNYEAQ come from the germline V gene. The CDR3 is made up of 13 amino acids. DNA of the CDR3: TGTGCCAGCAGCTTGACAGAGAACACTGAAGCTTTCTTT. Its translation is CASSLTENTEAFF.

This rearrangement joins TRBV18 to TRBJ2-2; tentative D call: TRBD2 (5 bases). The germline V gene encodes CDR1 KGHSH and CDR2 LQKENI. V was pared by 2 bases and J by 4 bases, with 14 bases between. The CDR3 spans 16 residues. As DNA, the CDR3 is TGTGCCAGCTCACCATCCTCCCGACGGGGCACCGGGGAGCTGTTTTTT. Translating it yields CASSPSSRRGTGELFF.

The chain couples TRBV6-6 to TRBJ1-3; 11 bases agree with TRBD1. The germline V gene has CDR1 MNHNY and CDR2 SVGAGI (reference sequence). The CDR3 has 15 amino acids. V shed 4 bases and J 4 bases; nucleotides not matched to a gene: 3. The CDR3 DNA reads TGTGCCAGCAGTTGGGACAGGGGGTCCGGAAACACCATATATTTT. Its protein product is CASSWDRGSGNTIYF.

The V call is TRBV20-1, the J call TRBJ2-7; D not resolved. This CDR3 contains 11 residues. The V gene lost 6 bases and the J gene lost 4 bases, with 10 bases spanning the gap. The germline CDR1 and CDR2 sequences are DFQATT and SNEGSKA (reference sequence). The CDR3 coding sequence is TGCAGTGCACCGTCGGGTTACGAGCAGTACTTC. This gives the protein CSAPSGYEQYF.